The clone carrying this T cell receptor (beta chain) was counted a few times. Its antigen is as yet unknown. This sample is drawn from a study of identical twins. Points from the study as a whole: Among out-of-frame alpha sequences shared by twins, low generation probability occurred in excess. Weaker excess sharing between twins was seen in beta out-of-frame sequences. Insertion counts were lower in abundant cord blood beta clonotypes, a trend that memory repertoires did not show.

CDR1 is MDHEN and CDR2 is SYDVKM in the germline V gene. V was trimmed by 3 bases and J by 8 bases, leaving 5 bases between them. The CDR3 length is 11 residues. The cDNA had a unique molecular identifier and a template-switch universal primer site. TCRdb reanalysed the 5' RACE reads using MiXCR and keeps one entry per CDR3 protein. The data contain hundreds of thousands of distinct CDR3 sequences, roughly 6.6% of them singletons. The data also belong to a second study, concerning yellow fever vaccine responses in identical twins.

Sequencing was carried out using PBMCs. This clonotype was sampled from a woman aged 18-35 years in good health. The genes are TRBV28 and TRBJ2-1; D is unresolved. DNA for the CDR3: TGTGCCAGCAGTTTCATCTATGAGCAGTTCTTC. Translation: CASSFIYEQFF.